This T cell receptor (beta chain) was recorded in a study of human T cells and chemical hapten exposure. The time point is: patch test 1, 2 weeks after DPC sensitization. Noted treatment: therapeutic diphenylcyclopropenone sensitization with weekly scalp DPC. The length of the CDR3 is 13 residues. CDR1 SGDLS and CDR2 YYNGEE come from the germline V gene. Trimming left V 0 bases short and J 2 bases short, with 6 bases between. TCRdb processed the RACE reads anew with MiXCR; each CDR3 protein has one entry. The sample contains just under 350,000 distinct CDR3 sequences, approximately 6.3% of which appear only once.

The sequencing here drew on whole blood, taken in connection with sensitization to the hapten diphenylcyclopropenone (DPC). The V gene is TRBV9, the J gene TRBJ2-7; the D gene is possibly TRBD1 (5 bases). The receptor comes from a woman between 18 and 30 years old with alopecia areata. Some clones in this sample may be carry-over from other donors' samples. Written as DNA, the CDR3 is TGTGCCAGCAGCGTAGAGGACACCTACGAGCAGTACTTC. Residues: CASSVEDTYEQYF. Together with reference TRBV9 and TRBJ2-7, the CDR3 gives the full variable domain: DSGVTQTPKHLITATGQRVTLRCSPRSGDLSVYWYQQSLDQGLQFLIQYYNGEERAKGNILERFSAQQFPDLHSELNLSSLELGDSALYFCASSVEDTYEQYFGPGTRLTVT.